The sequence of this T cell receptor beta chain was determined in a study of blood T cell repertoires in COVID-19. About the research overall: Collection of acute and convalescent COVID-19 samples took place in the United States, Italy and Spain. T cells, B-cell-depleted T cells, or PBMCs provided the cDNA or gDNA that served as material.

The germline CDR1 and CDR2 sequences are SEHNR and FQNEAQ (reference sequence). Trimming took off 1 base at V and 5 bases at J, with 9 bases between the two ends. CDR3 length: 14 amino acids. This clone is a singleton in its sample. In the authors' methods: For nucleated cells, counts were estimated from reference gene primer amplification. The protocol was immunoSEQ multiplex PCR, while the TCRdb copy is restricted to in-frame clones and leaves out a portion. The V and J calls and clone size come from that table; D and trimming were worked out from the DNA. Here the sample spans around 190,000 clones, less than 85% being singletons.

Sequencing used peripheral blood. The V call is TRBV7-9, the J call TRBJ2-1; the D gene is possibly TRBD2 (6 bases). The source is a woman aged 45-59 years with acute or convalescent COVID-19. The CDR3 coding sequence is TGTGCCAGCAGCTTAGGATGGGGGGACAATGAGCAGTTCTTC. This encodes CASSLGWGDNEQFF.